This TCR beta chain comes out of a study of blood T cell repertoires in COVID-19. This CDR3 is 14 amino acids long. V lost 2 bases and J 5 bases, leaving 10 bases between the germline ends. Germline V gives CDR1 LNHDA, CDR2 SQIVND (reference sequence). Assay: immunoSEQ multiplex PCR; the TCRdb copy retains only in-frame clones and omits some. The data contain some 220,000 clones, 75% to 90% of them singletons. The V gene is TRBV19, the J gene TRBJ1-5; possibly TRBD1 for D (5 bases). The source material was peripheral blood. The sequence was obtained from an older woman with COVID-19, enrolled during active disease. For the CDR3, the DNA is TGTGCCAGTAGTATACAGGGTGACGATCAGCCCCAGCATTTT. Translation: CASSIQGDDQPQHF.